This T cell receptor beta chain was documented in a study of PD-L1 blockade in urothelial cancer. Turning to the study itself: A median of 141,255 T cells was found in the blood samples.

Trimming removed 8 bases from V and 3 bases from J; junction bases left unmatched: 14. Per the germline V gene, CDR1 is SNHLY and CDR2 is FYNNEI. The CDR3 sequence is 16 residues long. Synthetic TCR analog templates were spiked into all PCRs individually. Assay: immunoSEQ multiplex PCR; the TCRdb copy retains only in-frame clones and omits some. The sample yields 70,000 to 75,000 clones, approximately 88% seen once. Sequences were derived from PBMCs, sampled around atezolizumab (anti-PD-L1) treatment. The chain recombines TRBV2 with TRBJ2-7; 9 bases line up with TRBD2. This receptor was identified in a man aged 60-69 years with urothelial cancer. Here the CDR3 reads CASGGGAVSGGYEQYF. The CDR3 bases are TGTGCCAGCGGCGGGGGGGCCGTCTCCGGTGGCTACGAGCAGTACTTC.